Each of the 29 T cell receptor beta chains below was sequenced from the same sample in a study of OX40 agonist ivuxolimab in advanced cancers. The repertoire was sequenced with immunoSEQ multiplex PCR; TCRdb's copy has only in-frame clones and lacks some. Found here are approximately 22,000 clones, around 85% of them singletons; the top ten hold about 35%. This material consisted of CD4+ or CD8+ T cells sorted from blood, taken in a trial of the OX40 agonist ivuxolimab. The receptors originated from an adult with an advanced solid tumor such as melanoma, head and neck, liver or kidney cancer.

V gene TRBV5-1 combines with J gene TRBJ2-7; no firm D call. CDR1 and CDR2 from the germline V gene are SGHRS and YFSETQ. There are 15 residues in the CDR3. The germline V and J ends were trimmed by 0 bases and 1 base, with 11 bases remaining between them. CDR3 bases: TGCGCCAGCAGCTTGGACAGAGAACATTCCTACGAGCAGTACTTC. Its translation is CASSLDREHSYEQYF.

The V and J genes are TRBV9 and TRBJ1-1; no reliable D call. Trimming shortened V by 6 bases and J by 8 bases, and 17 bases separated the two germline ends. Looked up from germline, CDR1 is SGDLS and CDR2 is YYNGEE. The CDR3 sequence is 13 residues long. The CDR3 reads CASNAATSGEAFF. Written as DNA, the CDR3 is TGTGCCAGCAACGCAGCCACTTCAGGCGAAGCTTTCTTT.

V is TRBV13 and J is TRBJ2-5; D gene unclear. The CDR3 is 15 residues long. CDR1 is PRHDT and CDR2 is FYEKMQ in the germline V gene (reference sequence). Trimming cost V 3 bases and J 2 bases, with 13 bases left between them. CDR3 amino acids: CASSFAGNEQETQYF. The DNA for the CDR3 is TGTGCCAGCAGCTTTGCTGGGAACGAACAAGAGACCCAGTACTTC. The entire variable domain, with the rest obtained from reference TRBV13 and TRBJ2-5, is as follows: AAGVIQSPRHLIKEKRETATLKCYPIPRHDTVYWYQQGPGQDPQFLISFYEKMQSDKGSIPDRFSAQQFSDYHSELNMSSLELGDSALYFCASSFAGNEQETQYFGPGTRLLVL.

The chain combines TRBV19 with TRBJ2-7, with 7 bases lining up with TRBD1. CDR3 size: 14 residues. With 5 bases clipped from V and 2 bases from J, the junction kept 6 bases outside the gene matches. Germline CDR1 is LNHDA and CDR2 is SQIVND (reference sequence). As DNA, the CDR3 is TGTGCCAGTAGTTTCGGACAGGTCCCCTACGAGCAGTACTTC. It is translated as CASSFGQVPYEQYF.

J is TRBJ1-1 and V is TRBV5-1; D gene unclear. CDR3 size: 14 residues. The germline V gene has CDR1 SGHRS and CDR2 YFSETQ. Trimming removed 3 bases from V and 0 bases from J, with 9 bases in between. The CDR3 region has the DNA TGCGCCAGCAGCTCCCGGGCCTTGAACACTGAAGCTTTCTTT. As protein: CASSSRALNTEAFF.

CDR3 nucleotide sequence: TGTGCCAGCAGTTACGGAGCGGGTAACTCCTACGAGCAGTACTTC. The encoded protein is CASSYGAGNSYEQYF. V gene TRBV6-5 combines with J gene TRBJ2-7; D is perhaps TRBD2 (6 bases). The CDR3 has 15 amino acids. The germline V gene encodes CDR1 MNHEY and CDR2 SVGAGI. V was shortened by 2 bases and J by 0 bases, with 11 bases between the two germline ends.

V usage is TRBV5-5 and J usage is TRBJ2-7; D is perhaps TRBD1 or TRBD2 (5 bases each). CDR3 length: 13 residues. Trimming stripped 0 bases from V and 2 bases from J, with 6 bases between. In germline, CDR1 is SGHKS, CDR2 YYEKEE (reference sequence). CDR3 DNA sequence: TGTGCCAGCAGCTTGGGGGACCCCTACGAGCAGTACTTC. Protein sequence: CASSLGDPYEQYF.

The chain carries TRBV5-1 and TRBJ2-1, with 10 bases that match TRBD2. This CDR3 has 15 amino acids. Germline V gene lookup returns CDR1 SGHRS and CDR2 YFSETQ. Losses at the gene ends were 4 bases for V and 9 bases for J; bases not matched to a gene: 10. CDR3 DNA sequence: TGCGCCAGCAGCAAGGAAGTTAGCGGGGGGTTTGAGCAGTTCTTC. It translates to CASSKEVSGGFEQFF.

CDR3 bases: TGTGCCAGCAGCTTACTCTGGCCGGGGGAGGCTTTCTTT. Translation gives CASSLLWPGEAFF. The rearrangement joins TRBV7-8 to TRBJ1-1; TRBD1 is a possible D gene (5 bases). Trimming shortened V by 2 bases and J by 11 bases, and 15 bases separated the two germline ends. Germline V CDR1 and CDR2: SGHVS, FQNEAQ. This CDR3 contains 13 residues.

This chain joins TRBV6-5 and TRBJ2-7; 7 bases line up with TRBD2. The V gene end was trimmed by 8 bases and the J gene end by 3 bases; junction bases not matched to a gene: 4. Germline V gene lookup returns CDR1 MNHEY and CDR2 SVGAGI. This CDR3 is built from 12 residues. CDR3 DNA: TGTGCCAGCTCGACGGGGGGCTACGAGCAGTACTTC. Translated, it gives CASSTGGYEQYF.

J is TRBJ1-2 and V is TRBV29-1; the match to TRBD1 covers 7 bases. V lost 0 bases to trimming and J lost 3 bases; unmatched junction nucleotides: 4. The germline gives CDR1 SQVTM, CDR2 ANQGSEA. The CDR3 covers 14 residues. The chain's CDR3 is CSVEDSRGDYGYTF. CDR3 in DNA: TGCAGCGTTGAAGATAGCAGGGGGGACTATGGCTACACCTTC.

This clone is a singleton in its sample. The rearrangement uses TRBV19 and TRBJ2-5, with D perhaps TRBD1 or TRBD2 (5 bases each). Germline V CDR1 and CDR2: LNHDA, SQIVND (reference sequence). V was shortened by 9 bases and J by 0 bases, with 23 bases between the two germline ends. This CDR3 comprises 17 residues. CDR3 sequence: CASLDSRADKYQETQYF. The CDR3 DNA reads as TGTGCCAGCCTGGATTCAAGAGCGGACAAGTACCAAGAGACCCAGTACTTC.

V usage is TRBV5-6 and J usage is TRBJ1-5, with D perhaps TRBD1 (5 bases). Per the germline V gene, CDR1 is SGHDT and CDR2 is YYEEEE. The CDR3 is 14 amino acids. Deletions cut 5 bases from V and 6 bases from J, with 15 bases between. CDR3 protein: CASSVWGSGQPQHF. Here the CDR3 DNA reads TGTGCCAGCAGTGTTTGGGGGTCAGGTCAGCCCCAGCATTTT.

This chain joins TRBV5-1 and TRBJ2-1, with 7 bases that match TRBD1. The V gene's germline CDR1 is SGHRS and CDR2 YFSETQ. The CDR3 extends over 18 amino acids. V was clipped by 3 bases and J by 8 bases; unmatched bases: 20. The CDR3, as DNA: TGCGCCAGCAGCTCCCCTTTTCCAGGGGGTGTTTCCTGGGATGAGCAGTTCTTC. Translated, it gives CASSSPFPGGVSWDEQFF.

The V call is TRBV10-3, the J call TRBJ2-3; D perhaps matches TRBD2 (5 bases). In germline, CDR1 is ENHRY, CDR2 SYGVKD. V was cut by 8 bases and J by 2 bases, with 14 bases left in between. The CDR3 covers 14 residues. The CDR3 region is CAILVLGVTDTQYF. The CDR3 DNA reads TGTGCCATCCTGGTCCTCGGGGTCACAGATACGCAGTATTTT.

The chain uses TRBV19 and TRBJ1-1; 10 nucleotides match TRBD1. This CDR3 contains 13 residues. The V and J ends lost 7 bases and 7 bases, in that order; junction bases with no gene match: 6. Per the germline V gene, CDR1 is LNHDA and CDR2 is SQIVND (reference sequence). The CDR3 region is CASTATGGGEAFF. In nucleotides, the CDR3 is TGTGCCAGTACCGCGACAGGGGGCGGTGAAGCTTTCTTT.

V usage is TRBV19 and J usage is TRBJ2-7; tentative D call: TRBD1 (5 bases). Germline values: CDR1 LNHDA, CDR2 SQIVND (reference sequence). V lost 5 bases and J lost 0, with 17 bases in between. The CDR3 extends over 16 amino acids. CDR3 sequence reads: CASSLGRETNSYEQYF. As DNA, the CDR3 is TGTGCCAGTAGTTTAGGCAGGGAAACAAACTCCTACGAGCAGTACTTC.

This clone has only a few counts. The gene calls are TRBV13 and TRBJ1-6; 10 positions agree with TRBD1. After removal of 4 bases from V and 10 bases from J, the junction contained 7 bases not matched to a gene. The CDR3 runs to 15 residues. Germline-derived CDR1 and CDR2 are PRHDT and FYEKMQ (reference sequence). DNA of the CDR3: TGTGCCAGCAGCTCCACCGGGACAGGGGTGTCACCCCTCCACTTT. Amino acids: CASSSTGTGVSPLHF.

This chain links TRBV2 with TRBJ2-7; 8 bases are a match to TRBD2. Per the germline V gene, CDR1 is SNHLY and CDR2 is FYNNEI. With 8 bases clipped from V and 2 bases from J, the junction kept 14 bases outside the gene matches. The CDR3 length is 16 residues. The CDR3 bases are TGTGCCAGCCACTTGGGTACCGGGACTAGGGCCTACGAGCAGTACTTC. As protein: CASHLGTGTRAYEQYF.

This chain links TRBV19 with TRBJ2-7; 7 positions match TRBD2. The V segment lost 5 bases and the J segment 2 bases; nucleotides outside the gene matches: 3. This CDR3 spans 13 amino acids. Germline V gene data show CDR1 as LNHDA and CDR2 as SQIVND (reference sequence). The CDR3 coding sequence is TGTGCCAGTAGTTCGGCGGGGGCCTACGAGCAGTACTTC. Amino acid sequence: CASSSAGAYEQYF.

The sample holds one count of this clone. V gene TRBV7-6 combines with J gene TRBJ2-3; D is ambiguous. The CDR3 length is 13 residues. The V end was cut by 5 bases, the J end by 2 bases, with 8 bases between. Per the germline V gene, CDR1 is SGHVS and CDR2 is FNYEAQ. CDR3: CASSPGPTDTQYF. In nucleotides, the CDR3 is TGTGCCAGCAGCCCAGGACCCACAGATACGCAGTATTTT.

This sequence joins TRBV27 and TRBJ1-2, with 8 bases that match TRBD1. Germline-derived CDR1 and CDR2 are MNHEY and SMNVEV (reference sequence). The CDR3 contains 16 residues. The junction had 8 bases not matched to a gene; V was cut back by 3 bases and J by 2 bases. The CDR3 bases are TGTGCCAGCAGTTTTTCACAGGGGGGGGGAAACTATGGCTACACCTTC. This gives the protein CASSFSQGGGNYGYTF.

To note about this clone: Other DNA sequences in the sample encode the same CDR3. The genes are TRBV5-1 and TRBJ2-7, with D unclear. The CDR3 sequence is 11 residues long. Trimming took off 0 bases at V and 4 bases at J, with 2 bases between the two ends. Per the germline V gene, CDR1 is SGHRS and CDR2 is YFSETQ. The CDR3, as DNA: TGCGCCAGCAGCTTGGGGTACGAGCAGTACTTC. Translation: CASSLGYEQYF.

This rearrangement joins TRBV21-1 to TRBJ2-4. TRBV21-1 corresponds to a pseudogene. This CDR3 spans 16 amino acids. The DNA for the CDR3 is TGTGCCAGCAGCAAAACCCCTGGTGGCCCGGGCAACATTCAGTACTTC. As protein: CASSKTPGGPGNIQYF.

The rearrangement links TRBV5-8 to TRBJ2-6; D may match TRBD1 or TRBD2 (5 bases each). V shed 1 base and J shed 0 bases, with 20 bases lying between them. This CDR3 region has 20 residues. The germline CDR1 and CDR2 sequences are SGHTS and YDEGEE. CDR3 sequence reads: CASSLFGDPLRNSGANVLTF. The CDR3 DNA reads as TGTGCCAGCAGCTTGTTTGGGGACCCCCTAAGGAACTCTGGGGCCAACGTCCTGACTTTC.

The J gene is TRBJ1-1, the V gene TRBV29-1; TRBD1 matches at 10 bases. The CDR3 is made up of 14 amino acids. The V gene end was trimmed by 6 bases and the J gene end by 2 bases; junction bases not matched to a gene: 6. CDR1 is SQVTM and CDR2 is ANQGSEA in the germline V gene. Written as DNA, the CDR3 is TGCAGCGTGCCGGGACAGGGGTACAACACTGAAGCTTTCTTT. This gives the protein CSVPGQGYNTEAFF.

The chain is built from TRBV7-9 and TRBJ1-1; TRBD1 agrees at 7 bases. Trimming removed 5 bases from V and 3 bases from J; junction bases left unmatched: 6. CDR1 SEHNR and CDR2 FQNEAQ come from the germline V gene (reference sequence). The CDR3 totals 14 residues. The CDR3: CASSSRQGYTEAFF. DNA of the CDR3: TGTGCCAGCAGCAGTAGACAGGGATACACTGAAGCTTTCTTT.

This chain uses TRBV19 with TRBJ2-1; 8 bases line up with TRBD1. Germline V CDR1 and CDR2: LNHDA, SQIVND (reference sequence). The CDR3 is 15 amino acids. V dropped 5 bases and J dropped 9; count of bases not matched to a gene: 12. The CDR3 sequence is CASSPGQGIRGEQFF. The CDR3 nucleotides read TGTGCCAGTAGTCCAGGACAGGGAATTAGAGGTGAGCAGTTCTTC.

The rearrangement links TRBV10-3 to TRBJ2-7; no reliable D call. Trimming took off 6 bases at V and 3 bases at J, with 18 bases between the two ends. The CDR3 length is 15 residues. CDR1 is ENHRY and CDR2 is SYGVKD in the germline V gene. CDR3 region: CAIRETGNLYYEQYF. The CDR3 region has the DNA TGTGCCATCAGGGAGACTGGTAACCTGTACTACGAGCAGTACTTC.